This TCR beta chain comes out of a study of CD8 T cells in Susac syndrome. From blood CD8+ and CD4+ T cells, TCR beta sequences were generated. Random-hexamer reverse transcription was applied to about 0.5 to 1 ug RNA. MiXCR was run by TCRdb on the immunoSEQ multiplex PCR reads, yielding one entry per CDR3 protein. The repertoire consists of 150,000 to 200,000 distinct CDR3 sequences, with around 94% occurring once and the leading ten covering 0.1% to 0.12%. The CDR3 covers 15 residues. Deletions cut 4 bases from V and 3 bases from J, with 13 bases between. Germline loops: CDR1 SGHAT, CDR2 FQNNGV. Sequencing input: CD4+ T cells from PBMCs. The receptor was isolated from a human donor with Susac syndrome. This rearrangement joins TRBV11-2 to TRBJ2-1; weak D call: TRBD2 (6 bases). CDR3 sequence reads: CASSWGVRVYNEQFF. The DNA for the CDR3 is TGTGCCAGCAGCTGGGGGGTCAGAGTCTACAATGAGCAGTTCTTC.